The 16 T cell receptor beta chains listed next were all sequenced from one sample in a study of shared clonotypes between healthy human individuals. The repertoire was sequenced with immunoSEQ multiplex PCR; TCRdb's copy has only in-frame clones and lacks some. The sample holds 850,000 to 1,200,000 clones, approximately 68% seen once. The sequenced sample consisted of memory CD4+ T cells sorted from blood. Subset described: CD45RA-negative fraction. All receptors derive from a man between 18 and 35 years old in good health.

The chain joins TRBV30 to TRBJ2-7; tentative D call: TRBD1 (5 bases). The CDR3 spans 11 residues. CDR1 and CDR2 (germline): GTSNPN, SVGIG (reference sequence). The V end was cut by 1 base, the J end by 7 bases, with 8 bases between. In nucleotides, the CDR3 is TGTGCCTGGAGTGACCGACAGGAGCAGTACTTC. It is translated as CAWSDRQEQYF.

The rearrangement joins TRBV2 to TRBJ2-5, with D perhaps TRBD2 (6 bases). V lost 5 bases and J 3 bases, leaving 10 bases between the germline ends. CDR1 SNHLY and CDR2 FYNNEI come from the germline V gene. This CDR3 has 13 residues. The chain's CDR3 is CASSLRGEETQYF. The DNA for the CDR3 is TGTGCCAGCAGTTTGCGGGGAGAAGAGACCCAGTACTTC.

Concerning this clone itself: One base separates it from a far larger clone, so it is likely a read error. The chain uses TRBV25-1 and TRBJ1-1; D gene unclear. CDR1 and CDR2 from the germline V gene are MGHDK and SYGVNS. The length of the CDR3 is 11 residues. The V end was cut by 3 bases, the J end by 2 bases, with 1 base between. For the CDR3, the DNA is TGTGCCAGCAGTGACAACACTGAAGCTTTCTTT. Its translation: CASSDNTEAFF.

In nucleotides, the CDR3 is TGTGCCAGCAGCTTAATTAGGGGGGCCTACTACGAGCAGTACTTC. Amino acid sequence: CASSLIRGAYYEQYF. The V and J genes are TRBV7-8 and TRBJ2-5; either TRBD1 or TRBD2 may supply D (6 bases each). The closer fit of TRBJ2-7 to the DNA end suggests the J call may be wrong. This CDR3 is built from 15 residues. CDR1 and CDR2 from the germline V gene are SGHVS and FQNEAQ.

In its sample, this clone was seen once. CDR3 in amino acids: CAWSPTDREQYF. CDR3 coding DNA: TGTGCCTGGAGTCCCACGGACCGCGAGCAGTACTTC. This sequence joins TRBV30 and TRBJ2-7; no clear D. Germline CDR1 reads GTSNPN; CDR2 reads SVGIG (reference sequence). V was trimmed by 2 bases and J by 6 bases, leaving 11 bases between them. The CDR3 runs to 12 residues.

J is TRBJ1-4 and V is TRBV27; D gene unclear. In germline, CDR1 is MNHEY, CDR2 SMNVEV (reference sequence). Between the trimmed V and J ends, which lost 8 bases and 4 bases, there was a span of 14 bases. CDR3 size: 14 residues. CDR3 loop: CASRTRGGNEKLFF. For the CDR3, the DNA is TGTGCCAGCCGAACACGGGGAGGTAATGAAAAACTGTTTTTT.

The chain combines TRBV6-4 with TRBJ2-3; perhaps TRBD1 as D (5 bases). V lost 0 bases to trimming and J lost 0 bases, with 10 bases between them. The germline CDR1 and CDR2 sequences are MRHNA and SNTAGT. This CDR3 contains 16 residues. CDR3 protein: CASSDSGQGSTDTQYF. The CDR3 region has the DNA TGTGCCAGCAGTGACTCTGGGCAGGGAAGCACAGATACGCAGTATTTT.

V and J are TRBV14 and TRBJ2-1; 11 nucleotides agree with TRBD1. In germline, CDR1 is SGHDN, CDR2 FVKESK. V lost 0 bases, J lost 3 bases, and 4 bases stayed unmatched. This CDR3 has 17 residues. For the CDR3, the DNA is TGTGCCAGCAGCCAAGATAAGGGACAGGGGGGCTACAATGAGCAGTTCTTC. Its protein is CASSQDKGQGGYNEQFF.

The CDR3 spells CASSPSGGNEQYF. The DNA for the CDR3 is TGTGCCAGCTCACCATCCGGGGGGAACGAGCAGTACTTC. V usage is TRBV18 and J usage is TRBJ2-7, with 7 positions matching TRBD2. Trimming removed 2 bases from V and 5 bases from J; junction bases left unmatched: 3. This CDR3 contains 13 residues. Germline assignment: CDR1 KGHSH and CDR2 LQKENI. The full variable domain, with the rest looked up from reference TRBV18 and TRBJ2-7, is NAGVMQNPRHLVRRRGQEARLRCSPMKGHSHVYWYRQLPEEGLKFMVYLQKENIIDESGMPKERFSAEFPKEGPSILRIQQVVRGDSAAYFCASSPSGGNEQYFGPGTRLTVT.

The rearrangement uses TRBV2 and TRBJ2-7; 8 nucleotides align to TRBD2. The germline V gene has CDR1 SNHLY and CDR2 FYNNEI. CDR3 length equals 15 residues. V gave up 9 bases and J gave up 6 bases; unmatched junction bases: 16. CDR3 protein: CASLDAGGSSVEQYF. The CDR3 nucleotides read TGTGCCAGTTTAGATGCGGGGGGTTCTTCTGTCGAGCAGTACTTC.

The J gene is TRBJ2-1, the V gene TRBV30; D is possibly TRBD2 (6 bases). The V and J ends lost 0 bases and 6 bases respectively, with 12 bases between them. The CDR3 totals 14 residues. Per the germline V gene, CDR1 is GTSNPN and CDR2 is SVGIG (reference sequence). The CDR3 spells CAWSVGGKGNEQFF. Here the CDR3 DNA reads TGTGCCTGGAGTGTCGGCGGGAAGGGCAATGAGCAGTTCTTC.

A note on this clone: Mismatch with germline at one junction end may stem from a read error. The rearrangement joins TRBV5-6 to TRBJ2-1, with TRBD1 identical over 9 bases. This CDR3 is built from 13 residues. From germline, CDR1 is SGHDT and CDR2 YYEEEE. CDR3 amino acids: CASSLPPGQGQVF. The CDR3 DNA sequence: TGTGCCAGCAGCCTTCCTCCGGGACAGGGCCAGGTCTTC.

The V gene is TRBV5-8, the J gene TRBJ2-2; no clear D gene. The CDR3 is 15 residues long. Per the germline V gene, CDR1 is SGHTS and CDR2 is YDEGEE. Trimming cost V 5 bases and J 4 bases, with 15 bases left between them. CDR3 residues: CASSLNLRVTGELFF. CDR3 bases: TGTGCCAGCAGTTTAAACCTCCGCGTCACCGGGGAGCTGTTTTTT.

This chain uses TRBV27 with TRBJ2-7; 9 bases map to TRBD1. Germline values: CDR1 MNHEY, CDR2 SMNVEV (reference sequence). The V and J ends lost 0 bases and 7 bases, in that order; junction bases with no gene match: 4. The CDR3 is made up of 14 amino acids. CDR3 loop: CASSLSGDRVEQYF. In nucleotides, the CDR3 is TGTGCCAGCAGTTTATCTGGGGACAGGGTTGAGCAGTACTTC.

This chain joins TRBV6-6 and TRBJ1-2; the D is unclear. V was trimmed by 5 bases and J by 7 bases, leaving 20 bases between them. The CDR3 runs to 15 residues. Germline CDR1 is MNHNY and CDR2 is SVGAGI (reference sequence). The CDR3 nucleotides read TGTGCCAGCAGTATAGATTTATCTTCCGTGGGTGGCTACACCTTC. Protein: CASSIDLSSVGGYTF.

This clone was seen repeatedly, ten times or more. The CDR3 coding sequence is TGTGCCAGCAGCTCGTTGACTGGGCCCTACGAGCAGTACTTC. Translation gives CASSSLTGPYEQYF. The V gene is TRBV7-3, the J gene TRBJ2-7; D not certain. V was clipped by 4 bases and J by 2 bases, with 12 bases between them. Germline values: CDR1 SGHTA, CDR2 FQGTGA. The CDR3 has 14 amino acids.